This T cell receptor beta chain is from a study of Ad26.COV2.S vaccination and SARS-CoV-2 variants. On the study more broadly: Donor joined the COV1001 Ad26.COV2.S trial arm. The authors gave Ad26.COV2.S intramuscularly, either once or twice 56 days apart.

Treatment noted: over 15 received Ad26.COV2.S at low or high dose, single or two shots; about 5 received placebo; per-sample allocation not given. Collection of the samples took place on day 63 after the first injection of vaccine or placebo. Repertoires were generated with immunoSEQ multiplex PCR, while TCRdb's copy carries only in-frame clones and drops some. There are roughly 420,000 clones in the sample; roughly nine tenths occur only once, and approximately 2.5% lies in the top ten. The CDR3 covers 13 residues. The V segment lost 5 bases and the J segment 6 bases; nucleotides outside the gene matches: 3. Germline values: CDR1 LGHDT, CDR2 YNNKEL (reference sequence). This clone was observed once.

The sequencing used peripheral blood, collected in a trial of Ad26.COV2.S vaccine versus placebo. The sequence came from a person aged 18-60 years who received the Ad26.COV2.S COVID-19 vaccine or a placebo. This chain connects TRBV3-1 (or the pseudogene TRBV3-2) to TRBJ1-2, with 10 bases that match TRBD1. The CDR3 DNA sequence: TGTGCCAGCAGCTGGACAGGGGGAGATGGCTACACCTTC. It encodes CASSWTGGDGYTF.